This is a list of T cell receptor beta chains from one sample in a study of cytomegalovirus exposure and HLA in healthy donors. The method was immunoSEQ multiplex PCR; TCRdb's version includes in-frame clones alone and lacks a portion of them. The sample lists approximately 140,000 clones, about 78% occurring once. Input material: PBMCs. These receptors all come from a human donor in good health. Both conserved end residues are part of each CDR3. D genes are given only for firm matches. Part of the rows lack a size; the others show once, few, many or a class for expanded clones.

j_call	clone_size	v_call	d_call	cdr3_aa	cdr3_nt
TRBJ2-3	once	TRBV5-1	NA	CSSNRRDFTTDTQYF	TGCTCCAGCAACCGGCGGGACTTCACCACAGATACGCAGTATTTT
TRBJ2-2	NA	TRBV6-1	NA	CASGRTANTGELFF	TGTGCCAGCGGAAGGACTGCGAACACCGGGGAGCTGTTTTTT
TRBJ2-1	NA	TRBV19	TRBD2	CASSIGAGVDEQFF	TGTGCCAGTAGTATAGGAGCGGGGGTGGATGAGCAGTTCTTC
TRBJ2-1	NA	TRBV4-2	TRBD1	CASSQVRDREGIEQFF	TGTGCCAGCAGCCAAGTGCGGGACAGGGAGGGGATTGAGCAGTTCTTC
TRBJ2-1	few	TRBV11-2	TRBD2	CASSYLAGGNNEQFF	TGTGCCAGCAGCTATCTAGCGGGTGGTAACAATGAGCAGTTCTTC
TRBJ2-6	NA	TRBV6-7	TRBD1	CASRDRSGANVLTF	TGTGCCAGCAGGGACAGGTCTGGGGCCAACGTCCTGACTTTC
TRBJ2-3	NA	TRBV7-6	TRBD2	CASSARGGGSTDTQYF	TGTGCCAGCAGCGCACGGGGCGGGGGAAGCACAGATACGCAGTATTTT
TRBJ2-1	NA	TRBV5-1	NA	CASSLTGLTEQFF	TGCGCCAGCAGCTTGACAGGGTTAACTGAGCAGTTCTTC
TRBJ2-5	NA	TRBV6-1	TRBD1	CASQGARYQETQYF	TGTGCCAGCCAGGGGGCACGGTACCAAGAGACCCAGTACTTC
TRBJ2-7	NA	TRBV11-2	TRBD2	CASSLQTSGGPSSYEQYF	TGTGCCAGCAGCTTACAAACTAGCGGGGGGCCGAGCTCCTACGAGCAGTACTTC
TRBJ2-3	NA	TRBV7-2	TRBD2	CASSLVGGRAPDTQYF	TGTGCCAGCAGCTTAGTGGGCGGGAGGGCCCCAGATACGCAGTATTTT
TRBJ1-2	NA	TRBV6-6	TRBD1	CASSPTGVGYTF	TGTGCCAGCAGTCCGACAGGGGTCGGCTACACCTTC
TRBJ2-3	NA	TRBV7-2	NA	CASSSPGVRTDTQYF	TGTGCCAGCAGCTCTCCGGGAGTAAGGACAGATACGCAGTATTTT
TRBJ1-5	few	TRBV28	NA	CASQGQISDQHF	TGTGCCAGCCAGGGCCAAATCAGTGACCAGCATTTT
TRBJ2-1	NA	TRBV18	NA	CASSPRSSMVASYNEQFF	TGTGCCAGCTCACCAAGGTCTAGCATGGTGGCAAGCTACAATGAGCAGTTCTTC
TRBJ2-3	NA	TRBV5-1	NA	CASSRLPTDTQYF	TGCGCCAGCAGCAGACTTCCCACAGATACGCAGTATTTT
TRBJ2-3	once	TRBV5-5	TRBD2	CASSPEVAGGPDTDTQYF	TGTGCCAGCAGCCCCGAGGTAGCGGGGGGGCCGGACACAGATACGCAGTATTTT
TRBJ2-3	NA	TRBV15	TRBD2	CATSREGTLAGTDTQYF	TGTGCCACCAGCAGAGAAGGGACCCTAGCGGGGACCGATACGCAGTATTTT
TRBJ2-2	NA	TRBV5-1	TRBD2	CASSKWTSGRSNTGELFF	TGCGCCAGCAGCAAGTGGACTAGCGGGAGGTCGAACACCGGGGAGCTGTTTTTT